The table lists the clone carrying this T cell receptor (beta chain) with a count of one. As handled by the study authors: By means of reference gene primer amplification, nucleated cell counts were estimated. The data were produced by immunoSEQ multiplex PCR, yet TCRdb's version contains in-frame clones alone and is incomplete. V and J calls plus clone size are reproduced from that table; the DNA served to infer D and trimming. This table has 100,000 to 150,000 clones, roughly four fifths appearing once. Patients at the Seattle site were enrolled during active infection and followed longitudinally. From germline, CDR1 is SGHTA and CDR2 FQGNSA. The CDR3 contains 15 residues. Between the trimmed V and J ends, which lost 1 base and 3 bases, there was a span of 13 bases. This entry is derived from a study of blood T cell repertoires in COVID-19. Across the whole study: Acute and convalescent COVID-19 specimens originated in the United States, Italy and Spain.

The TCR sequence derives from a man aged 25 to 40 with COVID-19, enrolled during active disease. The sample consisted of peripheral blood. V usage is TRBV7-2 and J usage is TRBJ2-7; D may be TRBD2 (6 bases). CDR3 DNA sequence: TGTGCCAGCAGCTTAGAGAGCGCGGGGAACTACGAGCAGTACTTC. Residues: CASSLESAGNYEQYF.